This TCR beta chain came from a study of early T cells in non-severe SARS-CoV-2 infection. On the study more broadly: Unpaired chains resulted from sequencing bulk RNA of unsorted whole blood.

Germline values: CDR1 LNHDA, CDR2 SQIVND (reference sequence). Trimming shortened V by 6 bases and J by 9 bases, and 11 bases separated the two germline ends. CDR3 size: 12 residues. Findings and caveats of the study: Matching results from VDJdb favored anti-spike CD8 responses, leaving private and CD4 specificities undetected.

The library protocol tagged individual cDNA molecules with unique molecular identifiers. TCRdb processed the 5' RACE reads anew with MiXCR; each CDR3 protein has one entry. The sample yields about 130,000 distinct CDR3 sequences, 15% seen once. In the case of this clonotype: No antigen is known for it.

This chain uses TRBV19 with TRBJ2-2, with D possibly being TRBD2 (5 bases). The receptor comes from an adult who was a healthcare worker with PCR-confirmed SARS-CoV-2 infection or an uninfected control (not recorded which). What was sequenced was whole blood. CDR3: CASSLGGRELFF. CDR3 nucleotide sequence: TGTGCCAGTAGCCTTGGAGGCCGGGAGCTGTTTTTT.